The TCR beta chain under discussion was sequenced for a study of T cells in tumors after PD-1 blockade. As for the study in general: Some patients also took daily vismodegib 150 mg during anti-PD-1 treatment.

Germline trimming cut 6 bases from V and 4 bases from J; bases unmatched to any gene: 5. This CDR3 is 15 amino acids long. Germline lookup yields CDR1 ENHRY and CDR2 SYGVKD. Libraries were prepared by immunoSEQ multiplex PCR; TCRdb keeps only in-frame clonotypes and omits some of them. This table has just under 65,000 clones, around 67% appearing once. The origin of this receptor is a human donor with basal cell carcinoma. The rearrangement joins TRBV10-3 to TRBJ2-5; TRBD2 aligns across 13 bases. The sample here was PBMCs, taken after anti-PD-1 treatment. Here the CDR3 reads CAIRPTSGGVETQYF. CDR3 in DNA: TGTGCCATCAGACCCACTAGCGGGGGGGTAGAGACCCAGTACTTC.